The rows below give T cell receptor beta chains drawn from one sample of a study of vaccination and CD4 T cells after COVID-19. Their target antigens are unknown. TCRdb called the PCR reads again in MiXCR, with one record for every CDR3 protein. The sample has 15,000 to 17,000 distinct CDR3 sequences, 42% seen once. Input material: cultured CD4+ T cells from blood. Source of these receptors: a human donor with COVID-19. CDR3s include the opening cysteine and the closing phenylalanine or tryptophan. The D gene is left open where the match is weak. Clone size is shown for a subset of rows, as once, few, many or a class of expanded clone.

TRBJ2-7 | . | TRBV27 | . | CASSFLSYEQYF | TGTGCCAGCAGTTTCCTCTCCTACGAGCAGTACTTC
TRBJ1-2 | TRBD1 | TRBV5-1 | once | CASSAGGQGNFYGYTF | TGCGCCAGCAGCGCGGGGGGACAGGGCAATTTCTACGGCTACACCTTC
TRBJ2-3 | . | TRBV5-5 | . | CASSSGAGVTDTQYF | TGTGCCAGCAGCTCGGGGGCAGGGGTCACAGATACGCAGTATTTT
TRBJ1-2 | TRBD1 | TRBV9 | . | CASSPRTGGYGYTF | TGTGCCAGCAGCCCTAGGACAGGGGGATATGGCTACACCTTC
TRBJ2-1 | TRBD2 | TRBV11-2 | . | CASSLEGTRGLVGEQFF | TGTGCCAGCAGCTTAGAGGGGACTAGAGGTCTGGTTGGTGAGCAGTTCTTC
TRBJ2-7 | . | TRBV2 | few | CATLGVGYEQYF | TGTGCCACCTTGGGAGTTGGCTACGAGCAGTACTTC
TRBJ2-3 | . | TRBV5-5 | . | CASSPLGTSTDTQYF | TGTGCCAGCAGCCCCCTCGGGACAAGCACAGATACGCAGTATTTT
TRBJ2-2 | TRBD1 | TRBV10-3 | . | CAIKPGGGRYTGELFF | TGTGCCATAAAACCAGGGGGCGGGCGATACACCGGGGAGCTGTTTTTT
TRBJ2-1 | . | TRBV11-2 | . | CASSADSRSYNEQFF | TGTGCCAGCAGCGCCGACTCCCGCTCCTACAATGAGCAGTTCTTC
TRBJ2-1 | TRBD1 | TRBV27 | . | CASSGPSGQGSSYNEQFF | TGTGCCAGCAGTGGCCCATCGGGACAGGGTAGCTCCTACAATGAGCAGTTCTTC
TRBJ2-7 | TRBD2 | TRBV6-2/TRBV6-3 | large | CASTIRLAGNGEQYF | TGTGCCAGCACTATCCGACTAGCGGGGAATGGCGAGCAGTACTTC
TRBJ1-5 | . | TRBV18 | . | CASSPPGSSNQPQHF | TGTGCCAGCTCACCACCGGGTAGTAGCAATCAGCCCCAGCATTTT
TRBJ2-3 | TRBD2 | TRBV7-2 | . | CASSYPTGTSGLHSTDTQYF | TGTGCCAGCAGCTACCCGACCGGGACTAGCGGACTCCATAGCACAGATACGCAGTATTTT
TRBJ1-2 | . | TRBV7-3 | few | CASSLTGWEGYTF | TGTGCCAGCAGCTTAACGGGTTGGGAGGGCTACACCTTC
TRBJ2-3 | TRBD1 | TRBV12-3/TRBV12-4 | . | CASSPSAGGFTDTQYF | TGTGCCAGCAGCCCCTCCGCAGGGGGCTTCACAGATACGCAGTATTTT
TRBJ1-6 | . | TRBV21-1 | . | CASSNLVGGWESPLHF | TGTGCCAGCAGCAATTTAGTTGGGGGGTGGGAGTCACCCCTCCACTTT
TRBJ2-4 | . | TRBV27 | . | CATTTGNIQYF | TGTGCCACTACGACTGGAAACATTCAGTACTTC
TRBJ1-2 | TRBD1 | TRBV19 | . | CASSPSDTNRGTGYTF | TGTGCCAGTAGTCCGTCCGATACTAACAGGGGTACTGGCTACACCTTC
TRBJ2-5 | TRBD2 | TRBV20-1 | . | CSAGRIAGGPETQYF | TGCAGTGCTGGGAGGATAGCGGGGGGGCCAGAGACCCAGTACTTC
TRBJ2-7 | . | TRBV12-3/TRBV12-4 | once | CASSPPRNAGSYEQYF | TGTGCCAGCAGTCCACCCCGAAACGCAGGCTCCTACGAGCAGTACTTC
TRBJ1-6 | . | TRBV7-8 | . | CASSLKGNSPLHF | TGTGCCAGCAGCTTAAAGGGTAATTCACCCCTCCACTTT
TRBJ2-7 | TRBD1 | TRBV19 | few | CARGTGGYEQYF | TGTGCCAGGGGGACAGGGGGTTACGAGCAGTACTTC
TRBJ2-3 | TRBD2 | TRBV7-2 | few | CASSPGLAGGGGLIGAQYF | TGTGCCAGCAGCCCGGGGCTAGCGGGGGGGGGAGGGTTGATTGGGGCGCAGTATTTT
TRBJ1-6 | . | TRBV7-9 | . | CASSLGGDIAPLHF | TGTGCCAGCAGCTTAGGGGGGGATATTGCACCCCTCCACTTT
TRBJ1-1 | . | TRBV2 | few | CATAEREDTEAFF | TGTGCCACCGCCGAGCGGGAGGACACTGAAGCTTTCTTT
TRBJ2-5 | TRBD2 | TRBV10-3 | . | CAIRGGLAGAEETQYF | TGTGCCATCAGGGGTGGACTAGCGGGGGCCGAAGAGACCCAGTACTTC
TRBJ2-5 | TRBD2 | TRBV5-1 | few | CASSPGGGPPQETQYF | TGCGCCAGCAGCCCCGGGGGGGGCCCACCCCAAGAGACCCAGTACTTC
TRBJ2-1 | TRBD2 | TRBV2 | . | CASKITSGSPNEQFF | TGTGCCAGCAAGATAACTAGCGGTTCCCCCAATGAGCAGTTCTTC
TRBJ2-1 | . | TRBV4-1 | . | CASSQALQPGHEQFF | TGCGCCAGCAGCCAAGCTCTACAGCCGGGTCATGAGCAGTTCTTC
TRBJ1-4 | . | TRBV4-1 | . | CASSQPYEKLFF | TGCGCCAGCAGCCAACCCTATGAAAAACTGTTTTTT
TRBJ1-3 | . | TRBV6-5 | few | CASSYSKGHGNTIYF | TGTGCCAGCAGTTACTCGAAGGGACATGGAAACACCATATATTTT
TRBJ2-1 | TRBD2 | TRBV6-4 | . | CASSSGLANSLYNEQFF | TGTGCCAGCAGCTCGGGACTAGCGAACAGCCTTTACAATGAGCAGTTCTTC
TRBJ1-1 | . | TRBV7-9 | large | CASSFTTKNTEAFF | TGTGCCAGCAGCTTCACAACAAAGAACACTGAAGCTTTCTTT